This T cell receptor (beta chain) emerged from a study of cytomegalovirus exposure and HLA in healthy donors. Study-wide results and caveats: Apparent HLA restriction characterized most CMV-associated TCR beta chains in a later analysis.

CDR1 GTSNPN and CDR2 SVGIG come from the germline V gene (reference sequence). The ends were cut back, 3 bases at V and 3 bases at J, with 9 bases in the middle. The CDR3 contains 14 residues. A multiplex PCR was run with 60 Vbeta primers and 13 Jbeta primers. Only in-frame clones appear in the TCRdb table, and some are missing; sequencing was by immunoSEQ multiplex PCR. The table records some 200,000 clones, roughly 91% of them present only once. To note about this clone: Its antigen is currently unknown.

The sequence was collected from a woman aged 18-29 years in good health and CMV-seronegative. The sample taken for sequencing was PBMCs. This sequence joins TRBV30 and TRBJ2-6; D not resolved. CDR3 loop: CAWSRFGGANVLTF. In DNA, the CDR3 is TGTGCCTGGAGCCGATTCGGTGGGGCCAACGTCCTGACTTTC.